This T cell receptor (beta chain) was identified in a study of T cell responses to AZD1222 COVID-19 vaccine. Regarding the study as a whole: Donors in the cohort were predominantly white British and more often female, and clonal diversity was possibly underestimated.

The CDR3 spans 15 residues. Between the trimmed V and J ends, which lost 9 bases and 4 bases, there was a span of 21 bases. CDR1 is ENHRY, CDR2 SYGVKD, per germline. A remark on this clone: Its target is unknown.

Sequencing was performed with immunoSEQ multiplex PCR; in TCRdb, only in-frame clones are kept and a portion is missing. Of some 110,000 clones in the sample, around 85% are singletons; the top ten hold about 4.3%. The TCR was taken from an adult who received the AZD1222 COVID-19 vaccine. J is TRBJ1-2 and V is TRBV10-3; maybe TRBD1 (5 bases). The sequencing used peripheral blood, collected 28 days after the second AZD1222 dose. The CDR3 DNA reads as TGTGCCATTGGTGGGGGGACCCTGGGTGGCTATGGCTACACCTTC. Translated: CAIGGGTLGGYGYTF.